Sequencing of this TCR beta chain was carried out in a study of early T cells in non-severe SARS-CoV-2 infection. Via MiXCR, TCRdb re-called the 5' RACE reads, giving one row per CDR3 protein. The repertoire consists of around 57,000 distinct CDR3 sequences, with approximately 11% occurring once and the leading ten covering about 1.5%. Per the germline V gene, CDR1 is MDHEN and CDR2 is SYDVKM. Trimming took off 5 bases at V and 11 bases at J, with 21 bases between the two ends. The CDR3 contains 14 residues. This chain uses TRBV28 with TRBJ1-1; D possibly corresponds to TRBD1 (5 bases). This sequence originates from an adult who was a healthcare worker with PCR-confirmed SARS-CoV-2 infection or an uninfected control (not recorded which). Material: whole blood. CDR3 nucleotides: TGTGCCAGCAGTATTCCGGGACCCTATCTGGGGGCTTTCTTT. It yields the protein CASSIPGPYLGAFF.